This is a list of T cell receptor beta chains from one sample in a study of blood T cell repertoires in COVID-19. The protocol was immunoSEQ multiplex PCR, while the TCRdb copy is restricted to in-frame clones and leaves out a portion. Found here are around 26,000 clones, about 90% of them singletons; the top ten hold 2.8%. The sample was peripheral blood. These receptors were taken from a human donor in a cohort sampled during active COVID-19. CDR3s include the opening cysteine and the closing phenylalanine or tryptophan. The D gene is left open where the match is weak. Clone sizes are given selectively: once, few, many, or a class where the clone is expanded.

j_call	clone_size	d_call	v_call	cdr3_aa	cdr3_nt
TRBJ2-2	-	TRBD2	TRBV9	CASSLGGGGELFF	TGTGCCAGCAGTCTCGGGGGGGGCGGGGAGCTGTTTTTT
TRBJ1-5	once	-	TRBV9	CASSVGPPGNQPQHF	TGTGCCAGCAGCGTAGGTCCGCCGGGGAATCAGCCCCAGCATTTT
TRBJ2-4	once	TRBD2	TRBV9	CASSVEARGVGKNIQYF	TGTGCCAGCAGCGTAGAAGCCCGGGGGGTCGGCAAAAACATTCAGTACTTC
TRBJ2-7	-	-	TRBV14	CASSPRVQGSEQYF	TGTGCCAGCAGCCCCAGGGTTCAGGGGAGCGAGCAGTACTTC
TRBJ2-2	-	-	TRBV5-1	CASSLAIGFSGELFF	TGCGCCAGCAGCTTGGCCATCGGTTTCTCCGGGGAGCTGTTTTTT
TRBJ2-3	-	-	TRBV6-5	CASSYSSADSTDTQYF	TGTGCCAGCAGTTACTCGTCGGCGGATAGCACAGATACGCAGTATTTT
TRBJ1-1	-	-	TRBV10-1	CASSELRGNEAFF	TGCGCCAGCAGTGAGCTTCGGGGAAATGAAGCTTTCTTT
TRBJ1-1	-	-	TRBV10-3	CASQQDMNTEAFF	TGTGCCAGCCAGCAGGACATGAACACTGAAGCTTTCTTT
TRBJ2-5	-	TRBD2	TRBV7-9	CASSREGETQYF	TGTGCCAGCAGCCGGGAGGGAGAGACCCAGTACTTC
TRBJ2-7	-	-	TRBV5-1	CASSHTAGADYEQYF	TGCGCCAGCAGCCATACCGCGGGGGCCGACTACGAGCAGTACTTC
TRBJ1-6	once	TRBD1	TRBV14	CASSSRPGQQHNSPLHF	TGTGCCAGCAGCAGTCGTCCGGGACAGCAACATAATTCACCCCTCCACTTT
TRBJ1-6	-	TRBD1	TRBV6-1	CASSETGTGGSPLHF	TGTGCCAGCAGTGAGACCGGGACAGGGGGCTCACCCCTCCACTTT
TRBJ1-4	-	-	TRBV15	CATSRQGRDEKLFF	TGTGCCACCAGCAGACAGGGGCGGGATGAAAAACTGTTTTTT
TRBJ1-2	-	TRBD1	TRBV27	CASSPDPGQALFYGYTF	TGTGCCAGCAGTCCCGACCCGGGACAGGCACTCTTCTATGGCTACACCTTC
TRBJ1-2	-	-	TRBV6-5	CASSPRLEAYGYTF	TGTGCCAGCAGTCCACGCCTAGAGGCGTATGGCTACACCTTC
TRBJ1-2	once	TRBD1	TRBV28	CASSSRQGYGYTF	TGTGCCAGCAGTTCGAGACAGGGCTATGGCTACACCTTC
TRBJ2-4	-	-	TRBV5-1	CASSFGATWENIQYF	TGCGCCAGCAGCTTCGGCGCGACTTGGGAAAACATTCAGTACTTC
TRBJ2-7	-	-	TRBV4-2	CASSQQQDSSYEQYF	TGTGCCAGCAGCCAACAACAGGACAGCTCCTACGAGCAGTACTTC
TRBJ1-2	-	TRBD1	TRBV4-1	CASSQPNDRGYGYTF	TGCGCCAGCAGCCAACCCAATGACAGGGGCTATGGCTACACCTTC
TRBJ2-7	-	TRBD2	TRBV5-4	CASSLATSGGYEQYF	TGTGCCAGCAGCTTGGCGACTAGCGGGGGATACGAGCAGTACTTC
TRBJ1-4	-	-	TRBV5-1	CASSQGFGANEKLFF	TGCGCCAGCAGCCAGGGATTTGGCGCTAATGAAAAACTGTTTTTT
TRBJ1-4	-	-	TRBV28	CASSFQGGNEKLFF	TGTGCCAGCAGTTTCCAGGGTGGTAATGAAAAACTGTTTTTT
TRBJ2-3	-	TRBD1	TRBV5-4	CASSPGTGTDTQYF	TGTGCCAGCAGCCCCGGGACAGGGACAGATACGCAGTATTTT
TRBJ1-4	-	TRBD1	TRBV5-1	CASSSGTGNEKLFF	TGCGCCAGCAGTTCCGGGACAGGGAATGAAAAACTGTTTTTT
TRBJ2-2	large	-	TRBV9	CASSVDIDSANTGELFF	TGTGCCAGCAGCGTAGATATCGACTCCGCGAACACCGGGGAGCTGTTTTTT
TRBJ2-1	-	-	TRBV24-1	CATPPGTAPHEQFF	TGTGCCACCCCCCCCGGGACTGCGCCTCATGAGCAGTTCTTC
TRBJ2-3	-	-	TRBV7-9	CASSSSRAAPTDTQYF	TGTGCCAGCAGCTCCTCCCGCGCGGCCCCCACAGATACGCAGTATTTT
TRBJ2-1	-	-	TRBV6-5	CASSPGIINEQFF	TGTGCCAGCAGTCCGGGAATCATCAATGAGCAGTTCTTC
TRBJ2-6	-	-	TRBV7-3	CASSLHRSSGANVLTF	TGTGCCAGCAGCTTACACCGGTCCTCTGGGGCCAACGTCCTGACTTTC